The T cell receptor (beta chain) under discussion was sequenced for a study of blood T cell repertoires in COVID-19 (dated by TCRdb to the early 2020s). At the level of the whole study: The collaborator samples originated in the United States, Italy and Spain and spanned the acute and convalescent phases of COVID-19. Subjects who had been exposed to COVID-19, were actively infected with it, or had recovered from it provided the deeply sampled blood TCRbeta repertoires that made up the dataset. The material from the prospective study consisted of cDNA or gDNA derived from T cells, B-cell-depleted T cells, or PBMCs. Samples were obtained from the ongoing ImmuneRACE study (first 160 participants) and from over a thousand subjects provided by 6 global collaborators. A de-identified subject ID, COVID-19 status, age in years and sex were almost always included in the sample metadata. The repertoires were released in a freely available public database meant as a resource for research on the immune response to SARS-CoV-2. Where HLA class I and class II types were available, the types were taken from metadata supplied by the sample provider, not from assay-based typing.

TCRbeta CDR3 regions were amplified from genomic DNA using the immunoSEQ Assay, a bias-controlled multiplex PCR. Concerning the study's data processing: The number of nucleated cells in each sample was estimated by amplification of reference gene primers within the assay. Sequence reads were collapsed and filtered to measure the absolute abundance of every unique TCRbeta CDR3 rearrangement. For each sample, productive Simpson clonality was calculated as the square root of Simpson's diversity index over productive rearrangements. This is the immuneACCESS table as TCRdb keeps it, with only in-frame sequences that have V and J called. A part of the clones is gone; compared with another copy, unresolved V genes explain less than half, and the rest is unexplained. The D gene and trimming were derived from the DNA, and the V and J assignments and clone size from that table. The sample data list tens of thousands of clones, and over 80% of these were observed just once. 8.5% to 10% of the sample lies in the top ten.

Whole blood was collected in K2EDTA tubes by collaborating institutions according to the institutions' own protocols. For TCRbeta analysis, collaborator samples were shipped as frozen whole blood, as isolated PBMCs, or as DNA extracted from either sample type. About this clone itself: The specificity of this receptor is unknown. Per-base qualities were not stored, and no clone one base away is much larger.

Study-wide conclusions, independent of this receptor: The quantity of clinical and demographic metadata differed by source and by participant and was supplied without curation.

A distance of 11 bases separates the germline ends of V and J, which lose 5 bases and 0 bases respectively. Via the germline V gene, CDR1 is SGHVS and CDR2 FNYEAQ. Measured from the cysteine to the phenylalanine, the CDR3 is 15 residues long. Here the CDR3 DNA is all that survives: 45 bases in frame from base 1. The chain links TRBV7-6 with TRBJ1-5, and perhaps TRBD1 as D gene, on 6 matching bases. The sample comprised peripheral blood. The clonotype originates from a human donor in a cohort sampled during active COVID-19. The CDR3 in this case is CASSPGGRSNQPQHF. The nucleotide sequence is TGTGCCAGCAGCCCCGGGGGGCGTAGCAATCAGCCCCAGCATTTT.